This TCR beta chain was identified during a study of T cells after yellow fever vaccination. For the study at large: Preparation of the low-cell-number fractions used SMART-Seq v4 Ultra Low Input.

There are many counts of this clonotype. The germline gives CDR1 DFQATT, CDR2 SNEGSKA (reference sequence). Trimming stripped 3 bases from V and 1 base from J, with 15 bases between. The CDR3 runs to 15 residues. MiXCR was run by TCRdb on the 5' RACE reads, yielding one entry per CDR3 protein. The profile covers tens of thousands of distinct CDR3 sequences, with approximately 6.1% appearing a single time and around a third taken by the ten largest. Sequencing used CD8+ T cells sorted from PBMCs, obtained 35 to 50 days after the first yellow fever vaccination. The V gene is TRBV20-1, the J gene TRBJ1-2; weak D call: TRBD1 (5 bases). This TCR was recovered from a man aged 18 to 29 who received the YFV17D yellow fever vaccine. The CDR3 reads CSARMGQKGNYGYTF. CDR3 DNA sequence: TGCAGTGCTAGGATGGGGCAGAAGGGTAACTATGGCTACACCTTC.